The entry below describes one TCR beta chain. Its antigen is not identified. The PCR contained 60 Vbeta and 13 Jbeta primers. Here immunoSEQ multiplex PCR was the method, and the copy in TCRdb shows in-frame clones only, minus some. The sample lists about 64,000 clones, about three quarters occurring once. The data belong to a study of cytomegalovirus exposure and HLA in healthy donors. Across the study: Among several hundred genotyped donors, around 80% fell in the Caucasian-associated ancestry cluster.

Study-level results: A previous analysis found most TCR beta V segments productive roughly 90% or roughly 30% of the time. Per published accounts, TCR beta sequences correctly predicted the HLA-A and HLA-B alleles of most subjects.

Trimming at V came to 4 bases and at J to 8 bases, leaving 4 bases not matched to a gene. Germline CDR1 is SNHLY and CDR2 is FYNNEI. The CDR3 has 13 amino acids. Sequenced input: PBMCs. The sequence was collected from a male donor in good health and CMV-seropositive. The V gene is TRBV2, the J gene TRBJ2-1, with TRBD1 matching over 8 bases. The CDR3: CASSGDRGYEQFF. The DNA for the CDR3 is TGTGCCAGCAGTGGAGACAGGGGTTATGAGCAGTTCTTC.